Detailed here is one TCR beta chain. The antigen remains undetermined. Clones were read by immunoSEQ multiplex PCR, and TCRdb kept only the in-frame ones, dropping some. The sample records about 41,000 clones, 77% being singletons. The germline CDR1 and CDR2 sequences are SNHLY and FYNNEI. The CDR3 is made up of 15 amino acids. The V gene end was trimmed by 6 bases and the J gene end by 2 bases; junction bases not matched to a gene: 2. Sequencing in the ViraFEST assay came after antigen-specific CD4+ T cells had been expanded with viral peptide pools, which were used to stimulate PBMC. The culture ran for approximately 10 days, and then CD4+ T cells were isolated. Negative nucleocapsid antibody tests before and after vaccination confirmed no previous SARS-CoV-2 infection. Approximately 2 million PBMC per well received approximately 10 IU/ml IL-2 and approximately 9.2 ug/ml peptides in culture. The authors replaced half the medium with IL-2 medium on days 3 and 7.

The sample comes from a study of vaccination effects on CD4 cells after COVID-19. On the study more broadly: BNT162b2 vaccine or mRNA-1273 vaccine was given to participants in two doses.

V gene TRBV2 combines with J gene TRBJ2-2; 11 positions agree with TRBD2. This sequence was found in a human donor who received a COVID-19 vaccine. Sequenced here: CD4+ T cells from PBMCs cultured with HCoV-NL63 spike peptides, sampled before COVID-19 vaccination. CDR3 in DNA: TGTGCCAGCAGGGGGACTAGCGGAAACACCGGGGAGCTGTTTTTT. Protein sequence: CASRGTSGNTGELFF. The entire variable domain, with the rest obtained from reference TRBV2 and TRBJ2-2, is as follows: EPEVTQTPSHQVTQMGQEVILRCVPISNHLYFYWYRQILGQKVEFLVSFYNNEISEKSEIFDDQFSVERPDGSNFTLKIRSTKLEDSAMYFCASRGTSGNTGELFFGEGSRLTVL.